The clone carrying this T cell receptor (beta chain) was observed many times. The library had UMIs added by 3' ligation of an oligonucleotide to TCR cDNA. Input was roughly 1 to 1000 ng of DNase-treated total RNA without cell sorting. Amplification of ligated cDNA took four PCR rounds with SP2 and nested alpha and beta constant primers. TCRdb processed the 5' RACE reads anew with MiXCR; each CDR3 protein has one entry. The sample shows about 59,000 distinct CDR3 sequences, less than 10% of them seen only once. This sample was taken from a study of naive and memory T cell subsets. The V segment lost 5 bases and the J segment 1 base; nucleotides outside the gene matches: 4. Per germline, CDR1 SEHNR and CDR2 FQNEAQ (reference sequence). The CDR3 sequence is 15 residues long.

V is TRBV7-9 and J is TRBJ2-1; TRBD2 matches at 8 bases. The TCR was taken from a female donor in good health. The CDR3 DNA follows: TGTGCCAGCAGCCGAAGCGGGAGTTCCTACAATGAGCAGTTCTTC. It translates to CASSRSGSSYNEQFF.